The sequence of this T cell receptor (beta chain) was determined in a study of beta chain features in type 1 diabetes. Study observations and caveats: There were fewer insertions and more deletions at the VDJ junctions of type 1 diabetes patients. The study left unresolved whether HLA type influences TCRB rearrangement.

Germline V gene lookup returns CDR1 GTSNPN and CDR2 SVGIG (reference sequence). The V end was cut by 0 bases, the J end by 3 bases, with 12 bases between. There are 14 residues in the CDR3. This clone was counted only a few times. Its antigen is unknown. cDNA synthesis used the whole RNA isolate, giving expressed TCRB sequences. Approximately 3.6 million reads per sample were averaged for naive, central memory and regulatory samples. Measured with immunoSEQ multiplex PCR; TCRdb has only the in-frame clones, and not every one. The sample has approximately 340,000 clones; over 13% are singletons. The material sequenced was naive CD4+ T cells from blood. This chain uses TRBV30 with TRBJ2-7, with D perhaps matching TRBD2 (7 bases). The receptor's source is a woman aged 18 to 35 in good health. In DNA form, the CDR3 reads TGTGCCTGGAGTGTAGGGGGGGCGAACTACGAGCAGTACTTC. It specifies CAWSVGGANYEQYF.